These 15 T cell receptor beta chains originate from one sample sequenced in a study of T cells in localized non-small cell lung cancer. Repertoires were generated with immunoSEQ multiplex PCR, while TCRdb's copy carries only in-frame clones and drops some. The profile covers about 18,000 clones, with about 89% appearing a single time and 2.5% to 3% taken by the ten largest. Sequencing was performed on peripheral blood, taken before any cancer treatment. The receptor set was obtained from a woman aged 40-69 years with stage I lung adenocarcinoma.

The J gene is TRBJ2-7, the V gene TRBV6-5, with 7 nucleotides matching TRBD1. The V segment lost 4 bases and the J segment 2 bases; nucleotides outside the gene matches: 5. The CDR3 is 14 residues long. CDR1 is MNHEY, CDR2 SVGAGI, per germline. Here the CDR3 reads CASSSYRGAYEQYF. CDR3 in DNA: TGTGCCAGCAGTTCCTACAGGGGAGCCTACGAGCAGTACTTC.

The chain combines TRBV25-1 with TRBJ1-5, with 9 bases identical to TRBD1. With 4 bases clipped from V and 1 base from J, the junction kept 8 bases outside the gene matches. CDR1 MGHDK and CDR2 SYGVNS come from the germline V gene. This CDR3 comprises 17 residues. CDR3 amino acids: CASSGGTGFTSNQPQHF. The CDR3 region has the DNA TGTGCCAGCAGTGGTGGGACAGGGTTCACGAGCAATCAGCCCCAGCATTTT.

The chain combines TRBV7-2 with TRBJ2-3; D is unresolved. The length of the CDR3 is 13 residues. Germline V CDR1 and CDR2: SGHTA, FQGNSA. Trimming pared 6 bases from V and 1 base from J, leaving 8 bases between. The CDR3 nucleotides read TGTGCCAGCAGTCTGGAACGCACAGATACGCAGTATTTT. Translated, it gives CASSLERTDTQYF.

The rearrangement joins TRBV6-1 to TRBJ2-1, with TRBD2 matching 11 bases. Germline V gene data show CDR1 as MNHNS and CDR2 as SASEGT. V gave up 11 bases and J gave up 0 bases; unmatched junction bases: 3. CDR3 size: 14 residues. The CDR3 region has the DNA TGTGCCGGGGGGACTAGCGGCTCCTACAATGAGCAGTTCTTC. Translation: CAGGTSGSYNEQFF.

The rearrangement uses TRBV5-1 and TRBJ1-1; D is possibly TRBD1 (6 bases). Germline CDR1 reads SGHRS; CDR2 reads YFSETQ. Trimming stripped 0 bases from V and 9 bases from J, with 18 bases between. The CDR3 covers 15 residues. As DNA, the CDR3 is TGCGCCAGCAGCTTGGCCGAGGGGACACCCTTGCAAGCTTTCTTT. Translated, it gives CASSLAEGTPLQAFF.

The rearrangement links TRBV11-3 to TRBJ1-1; TRBD1 matches at 8 bases. Germline loops: CDR1 SGHNT, CDR2 YENEEA. CDR3 length: 14 amino acids. V lost 8 bases to trimming and J lost 0 bases; unmatched junction nucleotides: 5. The CDR3 loop is CASGDRPMNTEAFF. CDR3 bases: TGTGCCAGCGGGGACAGGCCAATGAACACTGAAGCTTTCTTT. Together with reference TRBV11-3 and TRBJ1-1, the CDR3 gives the full variable domain: EAGVVQSPRYKIIEKKQPVAFWCNPISGHNTLYWYLQNLGQGPELLIRYENEEAVDDSQLPKDRFSAERLKGVDSTLKIQPAELGDSAVYLCASGDRPMNTEAFFGQGTRLTVV.

The rearrangement uses TRBV6-6 and TRBJ2-1, with D possibly matching TRBD2 (8 bases). V gave up 6 bases and J gave up 3 bases, with 18 bases separating them. Germline V gene lookup returns CDR1 MNHNY and CDR2 SVGAGI (reference sequence). CDR3 size: 16 residues. CDR3 in DNA: TGTGCCAGCAGCAGCGCCGGGGGGGACAGCTACAATGAGCAGTTCTTC. Translated, it gives CASSSAGGDSYNEQFF.

The chain recombines TRBV9 with TRBJ2-3, with 7 bases that match TRBD2. Trimming took 5 bases from V and 1 from J; bases not matched to a gene: 7. The germline V gene encodes CDR1 SGDLS and CDR2 YYNGEE. This CDR3 contains 15 residues. The CDR3 nucleotides read TGTGCCAGCAGGGTCAGCGGGATGGGCACAGATACGCAGTATTTT. Its protein product is CASRVSGMGTDTQYF.

This chain joins TRBV18 and TRBJ2-7; no firm D call. The V end lost 2 bases, the J end lost 5 bases, and 7 bases lay between the germline ends. This CDR3 is 12 amino acids long. CDR1 is KGHSH, CDR2 LQKENI, per germline. The CDR3 protein is CASSPSGDEQYF. The CDR3 DNA sequence: TGTGCCAGCTCACCATCTGGGGACGAGCAGTACTTC.

The rearrangement links TRBV11-3 to TRBJ2-2; D not certain. The CDR3 totals 15 residues. Trimming cost V 1 base and J 4 bases, with 10 bases left between them. The germline V gene has CDR1 SGHNT and CDR2 YENEEA. CDR3 DNA: TGTGCCAGCAGCTTAGGGGCTACGGGCACCGGGGAGCTGTTTTTT. Amino acids: CASSLGATGTGELFF.

The V call is TRBV6-5, the J call TRBJ1-5; D call uncertain. V was pared by 8 bases and J by 0 bases, with 5 bases between. The CDR3 has 12 residues. The germline V gene has CDR1 MNHEY and CDR2 SVGAGI. CDR3 in DNA: TGTGCCAGCCGAACTAGCAATCAGCCCCAGCATTTT. It codes for CASRTSNQPQHF.

This sequence joins TRBV13 and TRBJ2-1, with D possibly matching TRBD1 (6 bases). The V gene's germline CDR1 is PRHDT and CDR2 FYEKMQ (reference sequence). CDR3 length equals 14 residues. The V end was cut by 5 bases, the J end by 9 bases, with 17 bases between. This CDR3 reads CASSPNTGHSEQFF. DNA of the CDR3: TGTGCCAGCAGCCCGAATACAGGGCATAGTGAGCAGTTCTTC.

The chain carries TRBV10-1 and TRBJ2-1; 10 bases are shared with TRBD2. The CDR3 totals 13 residues. From germline, CDR1 is WNHNN and CDR2 SYGVQD (reference sequence). V gave up 4 bases and J gave up 8 bases; unmatched junction bases: 2. Here the CDR3 DNA reads TGCGCCAGCAGTGGAGCGGGGGGGGATGAGCAGTTCTTC. Translated: CASSGAGGDEQFF.

This clone was observed a single time. The chain combines TRBV18 with TRBJ1-2; no definite D call. This CDR3 spans 16 amino acids. The V and J ends lost 3 bases and 0 bases respectively, with 14 bases between them. Germline CDR1 reads KGHSH; CDR2 reads LQKENI. The CDR3 sequence: CASSPLTETPNYGYTF. The CDR3 DNA reads TGTGCCAGCTCACCTCTGACGGAAACCCCTAACTATGGCTACACCTTC.

The CDR3 nucleotides are TGTGCCAGCAGTTACAGCGGGCCCTGGGACGGGGAGCTGTTTTTT. Amino acids: CASSYSGPWDGELFF. The chain links TRBV6-5 to TRBJ2-2; TRBD2 might be the D (6 bases). The CDR3 length is 15 residues. Germline CDR1 and CDR2: MNHEY and SVGAGI. Trimming left V 2 bases short and J 7 bases short, with 14 bases between.